These 9 T cell receptor beta chains originate from one sample sequenced in a study of blood T cell repertoires in COVID-19. The repertoire was sequenced with immunoSEQ multiplex PCR; TCRdb's copy has only in-frame clones and lacks some. The sample carries about 400,000 clones, more than 85% recorded once. Sequenced sample: peripheral blood. The source of these receptors is a human donor in a cohort sampled during active COVID-19.

The chain joins TRBV11-2 to TRBJ1-3, with D tentatively TRBD1 (6 bases). The V and J ends lost 4 bases and 6 bases respectively, with 19 bases between them. Germline CDR1 and CDR2: SGHAT and FQNNGV. The CDR3 consists of 16 residues. CDR3 in DNA: TGTGCCAGCAGCTCGGACAGCGCCATAGACCTAAACACCATATATTTT. Its protein is CASSSDSAIDLNTIYF.

This clone was seen just once. This chain joins TRBV7-2 and TRBJ2-1; D is perhaps TRBD2 (5 bases). This CDR3 is built from 14 residues. The V gene lost 2 bases and the J gene lost 7 bases, with 12 bases spanning the gap. Germline CDR1 and CDR2: SGHTA and FQGNSA. This CDR3 is CASSLMASLNEQFF. CDR3 in DNA: TGTGCCAGCAGCTTAATGGCTAGCCTGAATGAGCAGTTCTTC.

With respect to this clone: Other DNA sequences in the same sample also yield this CDR3. J is TRBJ1-3 and V is TRBV7-9; D is undetermined. This CDR3 region has 13 residues. V gave up 1 base and J gave up 2 bases, with 3 bases separating them. In germline, CDR1 is SEHNR, CDR2 FQNEAQ (reference sequence). The DNA for the CDR3 is TGTGCCAGCAGCTTAGGAGCTGGAAACACCATATATTTT. Protein product: CASSLGAGNTIYF. Using reference TRBV7-9 and TRBJ1-3 for the parts outside the CDR3, the full variable domain is DTGVSQNPRHKITKRGQNVTFRCDPISEHNRLYWYRQTLGQGPEFLTYFQNEAQLEKSRLLSDRFSAERPKGSFSTLEIQRTEQGDSAMYLCASSLGAGNTIYFGEGSWLTVV.

The chain has TRBV19 and TRBJ1-1, with 10 positions matching TRBD1. V shed 5 bases and J 0 bases; nucleotides not matched to a gene: 12. CDR3 length equals 18 residues. Germline V lookup: CDR1 LNHDA, CDR2 SQIVND (reference sequence). The CDR3: CASSLLDWDRGMNTEAFF. Written as DNA, the CDR3 is TGTGCCAGTAGTCTCTTAGATTGGGACAGGGGCATGAACACTGAAGCTTTCTTT.

This clone appeared a single time. The V and J genes are TRBV6-6 and TRBJ2-7, with D maybe TRBD2 (6 bases). Germline V gene lookup returns CDR1 MNHNY and CDR2 SVGAGI (reference sequence). The CDR3 is made up of 14 amino acids. V shed 2 bases and J shed 2 bases, with 10 bases lying between them. CDR3 nucleotide sequence: TGTGCCAGCAGTTACAGAGCGGGTACCTACGAGCAGTACTTC. This translates into CASSYRAGTYEQYF.

This clone was picked up one time. The rearrangement links TRBV5-1 to TRBJ2-7; D is perhaps TRBD1 (5 bases). This CDR3 spans 14 amino acids. The V end was cut by 4 bases, the J end by 7 bases, with 18 bases between. The germline CDR1 and CDR2 sequences are SGHRS and YFSETQ. CDR3 residues: CASSPTIQGQEQYF. The CDR3 DNA reads as TGCGCCAGCAGCCCTACCATTCAGGGTCAAGAGCAGTACTTC. Full variable domain (remainder filled in from reference TRBV5-1 and TRBJ2-7): KAGVTQTPRYLIKTRGQQVTLSCSPISGHRSVSWYQQTPGQGLQFLFEYFSETQRNKGNFPGRFSGRQFSNSRSEMNVSTLELGDSALYLCASSPTIQGQEQYFGPGTRLTVT.

The chain recombines TRBV9 with TRBJ2-2; D perhaps matches TRBD2 (6 bases). Trimming removed 0 bases from V and 2 bases from J, with 11 bases in between. Germline V lookup: CDR1 SGDLS, CDR2 YYNGEE. The CDR3 has 16 residues. The DNA for the CDR3 is TGTGCCAGCAGCGTAGGGCAAGGGACTAACACCGGGGAGCTGTTTTTT. Translation gives CASSVGQGTNTGELFF.

The chain couples TRBV2 to TRBJ1-4, with D uncertain. The length of the CDR3 is 15 residues. With 7 bases removed from V and 4 bases from J, the gap between germline ends came to 16 bases. Looked up from germline, CDR1 is SNHLY and CDR2 is FYNNEI. The CDR3 loop reads CASNYDVGLNEKLFF. The CDR3 DNA sequence: TGTGCCAGCAATTACGACGTGGGCCTTAATGAAAAACTGTTTTTT.

The V call is TRBV28, the J call TRBJ2-5, with 10 bases aligning to TRBD2. The CDR3 spans 16 residues. Looked up from germline, CDR1 is MDHEN and CDR2 is SYDVKM. V lost 6 bases, J lost 4 bases, and 11 bases stayed unmatched. As DNA, the CDR3 is TGTGCCAGCAGGCCCTTCCTAGCGGGAGCTGGAGAGACCCAGTACTTC. It encodes CASRPFLAGAGETQYF. Using reference TRBV28 and TRBJ2-5 for the parts outside the CDR3, the full variable domain is DVKVTQSSRYLVKRTGEKVFLECVQDMDHENMFWYRQDPGLGLRLIYFSYDVKMKEKGDIPEGYSVSREKKERFSLILESASTNQTSMYLCASRPFLAGAGETQYFGPGTRLLVL.